The clone carrying this T cell receptor (beta chain) was detected a few times. Assay used: immunoSEQ multiplex PCR; TCRdb lists only in-frame clones, some missing. This sample has approximately 170,000 clones, with approximately 84% found just once. The data derive from a study of blood T cell repertoires in COVID-19. CDR1 is SNHLY, CDR2 FYNNEI, per germline. Trimming removed 3 bases from V and 3 bases from J; junction bases left unmatched: 7. This CDR3 region has 15 residues. This sequence originates from a man aged 65 to 85 with active or convalescent COVID-19. Sequencing was done on a sample of peripheral blood. The chain links TRBV2 to TRBJ1-1, with 7 bases lining up with TRBD1. CDR3 loop: CASSDSNTGDTEAFF. CDR3 sequence (DNA): TGTGCCAGCAGTGACTCAAATACAGGGGACACTGAAGCTTTCTTT.